This passage covers 9 T cell receptor beta chains from one sample sequenced in a study of sequential checkpoint blockade in melanoma. Sample treatment: randomized to nivolumab then ipilimumab (arm A) or the reverse (arm B). TCRdb's copy holds only in-frame clones and misses some; the assay was immunoSEQ multiplex PCR. The data contain roughly 28,000 clones, 60% to 80% of them seen just once; the ten biggest clones take up 10% to 15%. The sample in question was CD8+ T cells sorted from blood (inferred from file names), obtained from a patient given nivolumab and ipilimumab in sequence. The receptors come from a human donor with melanoma.

The chain joins TRBV19 to TRBJ2-3, with a possible D match to TRBD1 (6 bases). This CDR3 is built from 16 residues. The V gene's germline CDR1 is LNHDA and CDR2 SQIVND (reference sequence). The V end was cut by 6 bases, the J end by 1 base, with 17 bases between. The CDR3 nucleotides read TGTGCCAGTAGCCTACAGGGAGAATGGGGCACAGATACGCAGTATTTT. Protein product: CASSLQGEWGTDTQYF.

This clone was recorded a few times. V is TRBV29-1 and J is TRBJ2-7; a weak D match, TRBD1 (6 bases). The germline V and J ends were trimmed by 5 bases and 2 bases, with 13 bases remaining between them. This CDR3 has 13 amino acids. CDR1 and CDR2 (germline): SQVTM, ANQGSEA. CDR3 region: CSVIRRGTYEQYF. CDR3 in DNA: TGCAGCGTTATCCGCAGGGGAACCTACGAGCAGTACTTC.

The chain links TRBV6-5 to TRBJ2-7, with D maybe TRBD2 (5 bases). Deletions cut 4 bases from V and 0 bases from J, with 13 bases between. The V gene's germline CDR1 is MNHEY and CDR2 SVGAGI. This CDR3 is built from 15 residues. CDR3 sequence: CASSWTQISSYEQYF. Here the CDR3 DNA reads TGTGCCAGCAGTTGGACTCAAATTAGCTCCTACGAGCAGTACTTC.

This sequence joins TRBV28 and TRBJ2-3, with 9 bases fitting TRBD2. CDR1 MDHEN and CDR2 SYDVKM come from the germline V gene. The CDR3 consists of 15 residues. Germline trimming cut 2 bases from V and 6 bases from J; bases unmatched to any gene: 6. The CDR3 is CASSLAAGGLDTQYF. CDR3 in DNA: TGTGCCAGCAGTTTAGCAGCGGGGGGTTTGGATACGCAGTATTTT.

The chain is built from TRBV10-2 and TRBJ2-1; 7 bases fit TRBD2. Germline CDR1 reads WSHSY; CDR2 reads SAAADI. CDR3 length: 15 residues. After removal of 4 bases from V and 0 bases from J, the junction contained 3 bases not matched to a gene. CDR3 bases: TGCGCCAGCAGTGGGGGGGGGAGCTCCTACAATGAGCAGTTCTTC. Protein sequence: CASSGGGSSYNEQFF.

The table lists this clone with a few counts. The rearrangement uses TRBV5-6 and TRBJ1-4, with unresolved D. Germline V gene data show CDR1 as SGHDT and CDR2 as YYEEEE. This CDR3 is built from 13 residues. V lost 3 bases and J lost 12, with 15 bases in between. DNA of the CDR3: TGTGCCAGCAGCTCAAGCTCATGGGAGGAACTGTTTTTT. Its protein is CASSSSSWEELFF. The full variable domain, its missing parts supplied by reference TRBV5-6 and TRBJ1-4, is DAGVTQSPTHLIKTRGQQVTLRCSPKSGHDTVSWYQQALGQGPQFIFQYYEEEERQRGNFPDRFSGHQFPNYSSELNVNALLLGDSALYLCASSSSSWEELFFGSGTQLSVL.

The chain uses TRBV7-9 and TRBJ2-7; 9 nucleotides align to TRBD2. The CDR3 totals 15 residues. Germline-derived CDR1 and CDR2 are SEHNR and FQNEAQ (reference sequence). J was trimmed by 2 bases and V by 4 bases; bases with no gene match: 6. As DNA, the CDR3 is TGTGCCAGCAGCTCCGGACTAGCGCTAACCTACGAGCAGTACTTC. Translated, it gives CASSSGLALTYEQYF.

The chain carries TRBV5-4 and TRBJ2-7, with 13 positions matching TRBD2. With 2 bases clipped from V and 2 bases from J, the junction kept 13 bases outside the gene matches. This CDR3 spans 19 amino acids. From germline, CDR1 is SGHNT and CDR2 YYREEE (reference sequence). CDR3 protein: CASSFGSGTSGEFTYEQYF. CDR3 DNA sequence: TGTGCCAGCAGCTTTGGCAGCGGGACTAGCGGGGAGTTTACCTACGAGCAGTACTTC.

The rearrangement uses TRBV19 and TRBJ1-2; D is unclear. V lost 5 bases and J 4 bases, leaving 11 bases between the germline ends. The CDR3 sequence is 13 residues long. Germline V lookup: CDR1 LNHDA, CDR2 SQIVND (reference sequence). This CDR3 is CASSFDITYGYTF. As DNA, the CDR3 is TGTGCCAGTAGTTTTGACATTACCTATGGCTACACCTTC. Full variable domain (remainder filled in from reference TRBV19 and TRBJ1-2): DGGITQSPKYLFRKEGQNVTLSCEQNLNHDAMYWYRQDPGQGLRLIYYSQIVNDFQKGDIAEGYSVSREKKESFPLTVTSAQKNPTAFYLCASSFDITYGYTFGSGTRLTVV.